This T cell receptor (beta chain) is from a study of blood T cell repertoires in COVID-19. Study-level information: Samples taken during acute and convalescent COVID-19 were collected in the United States, Italy and Spain.

V was trimmed by 2 bases and J by 3 bases, leaving 4 bases between them. This CDR3 is built from 13 residues. The repertoire was sequenced with immunoSEQ multiplex PCR; TCRdb's copy has only in-frame clones and lacks some. The table shows roughly 100,000 clones, with roughly 80% occurring only once. The receptor was derived from a woman older than 75 with acute or convalescent COVID-19. Material for sequencing was peripheral blood. This rearrangement joins TRBV12-3 or TRBV12-4 to TRBJ2-2; D unresolved. CDR3 in amino acids: CASSLTDTGELFF. The CDR3 region has the DNA TGTGCCAGCAGTTTAACGGACACCGGGGAGCTGTTTTTT.